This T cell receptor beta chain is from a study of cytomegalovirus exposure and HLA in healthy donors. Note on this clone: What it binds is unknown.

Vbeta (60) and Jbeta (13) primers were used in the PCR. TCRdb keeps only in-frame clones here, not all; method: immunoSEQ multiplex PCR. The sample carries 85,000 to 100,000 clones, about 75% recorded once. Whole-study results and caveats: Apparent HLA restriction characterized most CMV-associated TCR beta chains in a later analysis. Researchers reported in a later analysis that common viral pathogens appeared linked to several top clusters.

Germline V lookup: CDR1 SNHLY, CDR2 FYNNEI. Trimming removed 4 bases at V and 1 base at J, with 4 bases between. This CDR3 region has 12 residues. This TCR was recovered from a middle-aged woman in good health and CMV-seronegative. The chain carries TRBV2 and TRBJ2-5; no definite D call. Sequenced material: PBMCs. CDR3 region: CASSVAQETQYF. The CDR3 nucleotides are TGTGCCAGCAGTGTGGCCCAAGAGACCCAGTACTTC.